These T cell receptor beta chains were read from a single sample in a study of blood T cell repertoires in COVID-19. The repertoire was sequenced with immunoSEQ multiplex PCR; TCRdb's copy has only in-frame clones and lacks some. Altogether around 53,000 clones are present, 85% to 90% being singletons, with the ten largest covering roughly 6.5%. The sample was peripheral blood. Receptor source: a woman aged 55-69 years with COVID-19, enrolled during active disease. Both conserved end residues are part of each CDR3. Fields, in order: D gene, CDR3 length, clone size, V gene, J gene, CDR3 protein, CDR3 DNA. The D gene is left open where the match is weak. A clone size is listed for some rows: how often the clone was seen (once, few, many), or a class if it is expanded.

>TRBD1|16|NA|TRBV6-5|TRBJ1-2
CASSYLGTGGAGGYTF
TGTGCCAGCAGTTACCTGGGGACAGGGGGCGCGGGAGGCTACACCTTC
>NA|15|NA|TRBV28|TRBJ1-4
CASSLGGADGEKLFF
TGTGCCAGCAGTTTAGGGGGGGCTGATGGTGAAAAACTGTTTTTT
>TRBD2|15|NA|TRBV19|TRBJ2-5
CASTRTSGREETQYF
TGTGCCAGTACCCGGACTAGCGGGAGGGAGGAGACCCAGTACTTC
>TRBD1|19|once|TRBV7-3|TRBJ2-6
CASSPRGGTGGSGANVLTF
TGTGCCAGCAGCCCTAGGGGCGGGACAGGGGGCTCTGGGGCCAACGTCCTGACTTTC
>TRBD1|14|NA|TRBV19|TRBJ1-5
CASSATGRRQPQHF
TGTGCCAGTAGTGCGACAGGGCGCAGGCAGCCCCAGCATTTT
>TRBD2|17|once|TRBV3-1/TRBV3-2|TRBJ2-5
CASSTRLAGGHRETQYF
TGTGCCAGCAGCACGCGACTAGCGGGAGGGCATCGAGAGACCCAGTACTTC
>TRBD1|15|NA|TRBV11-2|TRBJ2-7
CASSVTGTVIHEQYF
TGTGCCAGCAGCGTAACCGGGACAGTAATCCACGAGCAGTACTTC
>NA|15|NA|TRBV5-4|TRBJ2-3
CASSLVGVGTDTQYF
TGTGCCAGCAGCTTGGTGGGAGTAGGCACAGATACGCAGTATTTT
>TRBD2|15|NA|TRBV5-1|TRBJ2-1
CASSITSGNYNEQFF
TGCGCCAGCAGCATCACTAGCGGTAACTACAATGAGCAGTTCTTC
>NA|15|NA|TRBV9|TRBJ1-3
CASSVVGGQGNTIYF
TGTGCCAGCAGCGTAGTCGGGGGGCAAGGAAACACCATATATTTT
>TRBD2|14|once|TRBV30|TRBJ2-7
CAWSASGLAPEQYF
TGTGCCTGGAGTGCTAGCGGTCTAGCGCCCGAGCAGTACTTC
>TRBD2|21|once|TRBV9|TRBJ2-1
CASSVDHRGLAGGIFINEQFF
TGTGCCAGCAGCGTAGATCACCGGGGACTAGCGGGAGGAATTTTTATCAATGAGCAGTTCTTC
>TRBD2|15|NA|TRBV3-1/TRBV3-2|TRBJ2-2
CASSHGGGDTGELFF
TGTGCCAGCAGCCACGGGGGGGGAGACACCGGGGAGCTGTTTTTT
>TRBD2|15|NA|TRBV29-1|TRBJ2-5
CSARGLAGDGETQYF
TGCAGCGCCCGTGGACTAGCGGGAGATGGGGAGACCCAGTACTTC
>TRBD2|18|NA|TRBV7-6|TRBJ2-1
CASSLLIAGAGRYNEQFF
TGTGCCAGCAGCTTACTTATAGCGGGAGCGGGGCGTTACAATGAGCAGTTCTTC
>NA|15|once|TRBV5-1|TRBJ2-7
CASSLEGIPGEEQYF
TGCGCCAGCAGCTTGGAGGGGATCCCGGGAGAGGAGCAGTACTTC
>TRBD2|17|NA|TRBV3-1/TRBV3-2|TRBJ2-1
CASSKNEGLAGNNEQFF
TGTGCCAGCAGCAAAAATGAGGGACTAGCGGGAAACAATGAGCAGTTCTTC
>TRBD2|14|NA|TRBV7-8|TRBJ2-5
CASSFTGTRETQYF
TGTGCCAGCAGCTTCACCGGGACTAGAGAGACCCAGTACTTC
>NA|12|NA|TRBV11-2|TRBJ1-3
CASSRYSNTIYF
TGTGCCAGCAGCCGCTACTCGAACACCATATATTTT
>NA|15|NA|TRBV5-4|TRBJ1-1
CASSLVRVPNTEAFF
TGTGCCAGCAGCTTGGTGAGGGTCCCAAACACTGAAGCTTTCTTT
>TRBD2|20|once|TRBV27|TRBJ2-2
CASSLYPRASGTIHTGELFF
TGTGCCAGCAGTTTATATCCCCGGGCTAGCGGGACCATACACACCGGGGAGCTGTTTTTT
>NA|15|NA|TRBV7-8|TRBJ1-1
CASGGGGGRSTEAFF
TGTGCCAGCGGAGGGGGAGGGGGACGTAGCACTGAAGCTTTCTTT
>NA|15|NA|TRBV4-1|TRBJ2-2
CASSQGQATVGELFF
TGCGCCAGCAGCCAAGGCCAGGCTACCGTCGGGGAGCTGTTTTTT
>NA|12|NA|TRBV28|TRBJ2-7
CASRFGFYEQYF
TGTGCCAGCAGATTCGGTTTCTACGAGCAGTACTTC
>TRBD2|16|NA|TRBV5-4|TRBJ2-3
CASSYPRAGVEDTQYF
TGTGCCAGCAGCTACCCTCGGGCGGGAGTGGAAGATACGCAGTATTTT
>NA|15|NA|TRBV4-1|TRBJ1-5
CASSLQGLSNQPQHF
TGCGCCAGCAGCCTCCAGGGTTTGAGCAATCAGCCCCAGCATTTT
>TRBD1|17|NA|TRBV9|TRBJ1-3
CASSVGPSRGPGNTIYF
TGTGCCAGCAGCGTAGGTCCTTCCAGGGGGCCAGGAAACACCATATATTTT
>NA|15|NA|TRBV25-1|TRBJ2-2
CASSEWGQNTGELFF
TGTGCCAGCAGTGAATGGGGACAGAACACCGGGGAGCTGTTTTTT
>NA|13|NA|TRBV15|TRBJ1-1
CATSRQMNTEAFF
TGTGCCACCAGTCGACAGATGAACACTGAAGCTTTCTTT
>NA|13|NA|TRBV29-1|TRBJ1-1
CSVEDAVLTEAFF
TGCAGCGTTGAAGACGCGGTCCTCACTGAAGCTTTCTTT
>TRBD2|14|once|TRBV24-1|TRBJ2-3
CATSDGRASDTQYF
TGTGCCACCAGTGATGGGAGGGCCTCAGATACGCAGTATTTT
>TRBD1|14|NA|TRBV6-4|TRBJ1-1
CASSRQGGGTEAFF
TGTGCCAGCAGTCGACAGGGGGGTGGCACTGAAGCTTTCTTT
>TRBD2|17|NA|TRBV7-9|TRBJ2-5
CASSDPGLAGGGETQYF
TGTGCCAGCAGCGACCCGGGACTAGCGGGAGGGGGTGAGACCCAGTACTTC
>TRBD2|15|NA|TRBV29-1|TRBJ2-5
CSVDTPAGGGETQYF
TGCAGCGTTGATACCCCGGCGGGGGGGGGTGAGACCCAGTACTTC
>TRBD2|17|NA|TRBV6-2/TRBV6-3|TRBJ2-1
CASSSNQGRGRANEQFF
TGTGCCAGCAGTTCCAATCAAGGGCGCGGGAGGGCCAATGAGCAGTTCTTC
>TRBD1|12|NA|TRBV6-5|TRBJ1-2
CASSTGGYGYTF
TGTGCCAGCAGCACAGGGGGCTATGGCTACACCTTC
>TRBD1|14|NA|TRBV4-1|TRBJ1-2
CASRPGGSLGGYTF
TGCGCCAGCAGGCCAGGGGGTTCTTTGGGTGGCTACACCTTC
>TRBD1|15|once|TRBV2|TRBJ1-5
CASRETGGIYQPQHF
TGTGCCAGCAGGGAAACAGGGGGCATATATCAGCCCCAGCATTTT
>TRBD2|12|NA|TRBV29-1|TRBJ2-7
CSVRTSASEQYF
TGCAGCGTTCGGACTAGCGCTAGCGAGCAGTACTTC
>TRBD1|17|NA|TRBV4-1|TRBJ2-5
CASSQGGRGLSGETQYF
TGCGCCAGCAGCCAAGGTGGAAGGGGGCTTAGTGGAGAGACCCAGTACTTC
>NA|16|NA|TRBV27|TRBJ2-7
CASSPRRGPRLYEQYF
TGTGCCAGCAGTCCCCGGCGGGGCCCTCGCCTGTACGAGCAGTACTTC
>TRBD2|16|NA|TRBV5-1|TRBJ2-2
CASSFGLAGMGGELFF
TGCGCCAGCAGCTTTGGACTAGCGGGAATGGGCGGGGAGCTGTTTTTT
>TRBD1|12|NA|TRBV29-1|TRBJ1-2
CSDSTGFDGYTF
TGCAGCGACTCGACAGGGTTCGATGGCTACACCTTC
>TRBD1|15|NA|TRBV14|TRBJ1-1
CASSQDSLWTGEAFF
TGTGCCAGCAGCCAAGATAGTTTATGGACAGGTGAAGCTTTCTTT
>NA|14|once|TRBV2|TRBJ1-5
CASSALYSNQPQHF
TGTGCCAGCAGTGCCCTATATAGCAATCAGCCCCAGCATTTT
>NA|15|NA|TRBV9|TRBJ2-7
CASSVGSQGFYEQYF
TGTGCCAGCAGCGTAGGGTCACAGGGATTTTACGAGCAGTACTTC